This is a list of T cell receptor beta chains from one sample in a study of PD-1 blockade in classical Hodgkin lymphoma. Sequenced by immunoSEQ multiplex PCR; TCRdb stores in-frame clones only, minus some. Here the sample spans around 7,600 clones, about 82% being singletons. Source: CD8+ T cells from blood, taken at baseline. These receptors all come from a human donor with classical Hodgkin lymphoma. Each CDR3 is given without its conserved first and last residue. Fields, in order: J gene, V gene, CDR3 protein.

>TRBJ2-1|TRBV27
ASSLGHYNEQF
>TRBJ1-5|TRBV4-1
ASSQDVGQGQPQH
>TRBJ2-3|TRBV27
ASSFSPDTQY
>TRBJ2-1|TRBV7-8
ASSLRGYEQF
>TRBJ2-1|TRBV28
ASSSPEVAGWGEQF
>TRBJ2-7|TRBV7-9
ASSLMAGETAYEQY
>TRBJ2-7|TRBV7-9
ASGSGVLAEEQY
>TRBJ2-1|TRBV11-1
ASSLADGGYNEQF
>TRBJ1-2|TRBV4-2
ASSQVPGQEYGYT
>TRBJ1-3|TRBV6-6
ASSQSLGGHTIY
>TRBJ2-7|TRBV19
ASSDYRGQYEQY
>TRBJ1-1|TRBV9
ASSANRDRGFSEAF
>TRBJ1-6|TRBV5-5
ASSQDLGSSDSPLH
>TRBJ2-4|TRBV4-1
ASSQDLAKNIQY
>TRBJ2-7|TRBV7-9
ASSLVSGGPTSYEQY
>TRBJ2-7|TRBV27
ASSSPGTGEFYEQY
>TRBJ2-1|TRBV4-1
ASSQTGLELNEQF
>TRBJ1-2|TRBV19
ASGQTSYGYT
>TRBJ2-7|TRBV6-5
ASSYSQSYEQY
>TRBJ1-5|TRBV6-1
ASSPGTGYNQPQH
>TRBJ1-1|TRBV19
ASSILPDTEAF
>TRBJ1-1|TRBV6-5
ASSYDSPNTEAF
>TRBJ2-1|TRBV18
ASSPQENRGWNEQF
>TRBJ1-2|TRBV7-6
ASSSVGDNYGHT
>TRBJ2-1|TRBV19
ASNLSGRGANEQF
>TRBJ2-3|TRBV19
ASNIAGGGDTQY
>TRBJ2-7|TRBV28
ATSGATSGYEQY
>TRBJ2-3|TRBV4-1
ASSRTTPSTDTQY
>TRBJ2-3|TRBV5-1
ASSWGTSGTDTQY
>TRBJ2-3|TRBV28
ASRAWSATDTQY
>TRBJ2-1|TRBV9
ASSVALPDNEQF
>TRBJ2-3|TRBV7-9
ASSPRTMVADTQY
>TRBJ1-5|TRBV28
ASSLSAGYGQPQH
>TRBJ2-1|TRBV27
ASRSGTPVGEQF
>TRBJ1-2|TRBV29-1
SGETGDYGYT
>TRBJ1-4|TRBV19
ASSVGAGANEKLF
>TRBJ1-1|TRBV18
ASSLDSEAF
>TRBJ2-7|TRBV10-3
AISEGQGYEQY
>TRBJ1-5|TRBV28
ASSLQVGSQPQH
>TRBJ2-1|TRBV11-3
ASSLVSGRADEQF
>TRBJ1-5|TRBV28
ASSPLGAEDQPQH
>TRBJ1-5|TRBV19
ASSIGNQPQH
>TRBJ2-2|TRBV2
VAANAGNTGELF
>TRBJ2-1|TRBV18
ASSPIESSYNEQF